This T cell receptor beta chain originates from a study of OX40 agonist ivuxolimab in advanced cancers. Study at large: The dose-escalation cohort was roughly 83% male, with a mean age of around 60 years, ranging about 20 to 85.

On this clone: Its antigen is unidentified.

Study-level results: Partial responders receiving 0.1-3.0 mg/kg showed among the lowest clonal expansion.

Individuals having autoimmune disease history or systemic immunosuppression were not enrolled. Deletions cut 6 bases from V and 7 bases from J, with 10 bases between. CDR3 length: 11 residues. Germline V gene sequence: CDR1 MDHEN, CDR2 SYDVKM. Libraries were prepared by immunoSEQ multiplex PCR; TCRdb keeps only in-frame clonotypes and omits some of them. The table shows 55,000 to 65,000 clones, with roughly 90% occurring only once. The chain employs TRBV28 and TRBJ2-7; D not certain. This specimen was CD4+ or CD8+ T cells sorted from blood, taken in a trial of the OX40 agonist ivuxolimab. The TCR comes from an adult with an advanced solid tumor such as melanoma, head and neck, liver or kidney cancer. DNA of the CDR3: TGTGCCAGCAGATATTGGGATGAGCAGTACTTC. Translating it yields CASRYWDEQYF. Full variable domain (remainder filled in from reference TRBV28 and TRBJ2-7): DVKVTQSSRYLVKRTGEKVFLECVQDMDHENMFWYRQDPGLGLRLIYFSYDVKMKEKGDIPEGYSVSREKKERFSLILESASTNQTSMYLCASRYWDEQYFGPGTRLTVT.